This is a list of T cell receptor beta chains from one sample in a study of monozygotic twins with inflammatory bowel disease. TCRdb reprocessed the 5' RACE reads, with one entry per CDR3 protein and no DNA. In total, the table holds approximately 400,000 distinct CDR3 sequences. The sample comprised blood. The receptors originated from a human donor with ulcerative colitis or Crohn's disease, or a healthy co-twin of an affected twin (not recorded which). Each CDR3 is given with its conserved first and last residue. The order of the fields is CDR3 length, V gene, J gene, CDR3 protein.

CDR3 length: 18; V gene: TRBV6-2/TRBV6-3; J gene: TRBJ2-5; CDR3 protein: CASSRKQRLAGGEETQYF
CDR3 length: 12; V gene: TRBV3-1; J gene: TRBJ2-3; CDR3 protein: CASSHGLDTQYF
CDR3 length: 15; V gene: TRBV6-1; J gene: TRBJ2-7; CDR3 protein: CASSGPGQGAYEQYF
CDR3 length: 15; V gene: TRBV7-9; J gene: TRBJ2-3; CDR3 protein: CASSLALGSTDTQYF
CDR3 length: 13; V gene: TRBV20-1; J gene: TRBJ2-3; CDR3 protein: CSARETIRDTQYF
CDR3 length: 15; V gene: TRBV5-4; J gene: TRBJ1-1; CDR3 protein: CASSALEGGRTEAFF
CDR3 length: 11; V gene: TRBV11-3; J gene: TRBJ2-1; CDR3 protein: CASSQGQEQFF
CDR3 length: 15; V gene: TRBV12-3/TRBV12-4; J gene: TRBJ1-2; CDR3 protein: CASSLHSGGDYGYTF
CDR3 length: 15; V gene: TRBV13; J gene: TRBJ2-7; CDR3 protein: CASSWGRGSGYEQYF
CDR3 length: 15; V gene: TRBV6-1; J gene: TRBJ1-2; CDR3 protein: CASSSLGRDRYGYTF
CDR3 length: 14; V gene: TRBV5-4; J gene: TRBJ2-7; CDR3 protein: CASRAGGGGNEQYF
CDR3 length: 15; V gene: TRBV5-6; J gene: TRBJ2-5; CDR3 protein: CASSLTSGGAETQYF
CDR3 length: 15; V gene: TRBV27; J gene: TRBJ2-7; CDR3 protein: CASSSLRTASYEQYF
CDR3 length: 16; V gene: TRBV27; J gene: TRBJ2-1; CDR3 protein: CASSTTWTSGRGRQFF
CDR3 length: 14; V gene: TRBV7-3; J gene: TRBJ2-7; CDR3 protein: CASSLLAGAKEQYF
CDR3 length: 12; V gene: TRBV7-9; J gene: TRBJ1-5; CDR3 protein: CASSSQLQPQHF
CDR3 length: 14; V gene: TRBV3-1; J gene: TRBJ1-6; CDR3 protein: CASSVGTEHSPLHF
CDR3 length: 18; V gene: TRBV27; J gene: TRBJ2-5; CDR3 protein: CASSSRASGRAVQETQYF
CDR3 length: 15; V gene: TRBV13; J gene: TRBJ2-1; CDR3 protein: CASSLSRGYQNEQFF
CDR3 length: 16; V gene: TRBV6-2/TRBV6-3; J gene: TRBJ2-1; CDR3 protein: CASSFPRGGSYNEQFF
CDR3 length: 14; V gene: TRBV11-2; J gene: TRBJ2-3; CDR3 protein: CASSLELVTDTQYF
CDR3 length: 15; V gene: TRBV5-5; J gene: TRBJ1-1; CDR3 protein: CASSPRWGMGTEAFF
CDR3 length: 16; V gene: TRBV13; J gene: TRBJ2-7; CDR3 protein: CASSFRLSGTRHEQYF
CDR3 length: 18; V gene: TRBV5-1; J gene: TRBJ2-3; CDR3 protein: CASSAGQVFFSGVDTQYF
CDR3 length: 15; V gene: TRBV19; J gene: TRBJ2-1; CDR3 protein: CASSRALSSYNEQFF
CDR3 length: 14; V gene: TRBV12-3/TRBV12-4; J gene: TRBJ2-5; CDR3 protein: CASSRPDFGETQYF
CDR3 length: 14; V gene: TRBV5-1; J gene: TRBJ1-2; CDR3 protein: CASSPARGAGGYTF
CDR3 length: 14; V gene: TRBV7-9; J gene: TRBJ2-3; CDR3 protein: CASSPGPGTDTQYF
CDR3 length: 18; V gene: TRBV6-1; J gene: TRBJ2-2; CDR3 protein: CASNTDRVGSTYTGELFF
CDR3 length: 17; V gene: TRBV5-8; J gene: TRBJ2-1; CDR3 protein: CASSFGPRQGSYNEQFF
CDR3 length: 16; V gene: TRBV21-1; J gene: TRBJ2-7; CDR3 protein: CASSKGVAGDLHEQYF
CDR3 length: 14; V gene: TRBV9; J gene: TRBJ1-2; CDR3 protein: CASSEAAGNYGYTF
CDR3 length: 14; V gene: TRBV28; J gene: TRBJ2-3; CDR3 protein: CASSFQWGTDTQYF
CDR3 length: 17; V gene: TRBV7-2; J gene: TRBJ2-5; CDR3 protein: CASSLVRGSRPAETQYF
CDR3 length: 14; V gene: TRBV2; J gene: TRBJ2-5; CDR3 protein: CASRGITSGETQYF
CDR3 length: 15; V gene: TRBV28; J gene: TRBJ2-5; CDR3 protein: CASRPVGPLQETQYF
CDR3 length: 17; V gene: TRBV12-3/TRBV12-4; J gene: TRBJ2-1; CDR3 protein: CASSLGRGGRSYNEQFF
CDR3 length: 12; V gene: TRBV20-1; J gene: TRBJ2-7; CDR3 protein: CSASPGGYEQYF
CDR3 length: 13; V gene: TRBV29-1; J gene: TRBJ2-3; CDR3 protein: CSVIGQLGGTQYF
CDR3 length: 14; V gene: TRBV5-1; J gene: TRBJ2-3; CDR3 protein: CASSLLDSTDTQYF
CDR3 length: 15; V gene: TRBV5-1; J gene: TRBJ2-7; CDR3 protein: CASSSESGRALEQYF
CDR3 length: 15; V gene: TRBV5-1; J gene: TRBJ1-6; CDR3 protein: CASSLEGRVLSPLHF
CDR3 length: 12; V gene: TRBV7-9; J gene: TRBJ1-1; CDR3 protein: CASSSSGTKAFF
CDR3 length: 15; V gene: TRBV12-3/TRBV12-4; J gene: TRBJ1-1; CDR3 protein: CASSYQTLSSTEAFF
CDR3 length: 13; V gene: TRBV20-1; J gene: TRBJ1-5; CDR3 protein: CSASGSSNQPQHF
CDR3 length: 14; V gene: TRBV5-1; J gene: TRBJ2-1; CDR3 protein: CASSSRTGGGEQFF
CDR3 length: 14; V gene: TRBV5-4; J gene: TRBJ1-6; CDR3 protein: CAIQAGTVNSPLHF